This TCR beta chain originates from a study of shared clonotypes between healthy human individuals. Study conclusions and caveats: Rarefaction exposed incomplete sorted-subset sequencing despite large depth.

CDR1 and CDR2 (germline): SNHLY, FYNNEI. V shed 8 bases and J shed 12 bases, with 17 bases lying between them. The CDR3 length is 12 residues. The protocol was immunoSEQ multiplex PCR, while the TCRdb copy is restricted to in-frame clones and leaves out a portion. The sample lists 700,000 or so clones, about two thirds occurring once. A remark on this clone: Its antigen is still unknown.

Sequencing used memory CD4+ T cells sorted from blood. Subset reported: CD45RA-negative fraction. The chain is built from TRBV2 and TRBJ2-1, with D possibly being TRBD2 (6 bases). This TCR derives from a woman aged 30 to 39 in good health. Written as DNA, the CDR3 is TGTGCCAGCTTTCGAATGGAGGGCTCGCAGTTCTTC. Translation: CASFRMEGSQFF.